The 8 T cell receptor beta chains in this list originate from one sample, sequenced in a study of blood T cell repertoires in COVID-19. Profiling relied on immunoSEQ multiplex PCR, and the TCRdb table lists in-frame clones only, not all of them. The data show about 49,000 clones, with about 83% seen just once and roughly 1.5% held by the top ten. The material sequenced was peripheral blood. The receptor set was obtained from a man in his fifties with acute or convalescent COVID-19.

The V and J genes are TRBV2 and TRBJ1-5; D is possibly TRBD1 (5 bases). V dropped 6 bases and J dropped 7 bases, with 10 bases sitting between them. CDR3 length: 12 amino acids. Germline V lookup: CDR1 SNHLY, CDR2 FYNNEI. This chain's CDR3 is CASRGTGQPQHF. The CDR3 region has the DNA TGTGCCAGCAGGGGAACAGGCCAGCCCCAGCATTTT.

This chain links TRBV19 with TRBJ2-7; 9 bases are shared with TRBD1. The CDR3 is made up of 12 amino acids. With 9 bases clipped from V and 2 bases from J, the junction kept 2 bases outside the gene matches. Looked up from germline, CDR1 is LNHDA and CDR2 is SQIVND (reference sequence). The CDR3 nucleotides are TGTGCCAGGGGGACAGGGCCCTACGAGCAGTACTTC. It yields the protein CARGTGPYEQYF.

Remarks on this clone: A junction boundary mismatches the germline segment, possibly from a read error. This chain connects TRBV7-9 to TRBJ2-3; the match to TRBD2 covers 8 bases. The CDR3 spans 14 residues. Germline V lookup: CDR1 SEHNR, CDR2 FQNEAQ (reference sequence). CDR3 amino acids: CASSPRTSPDTQYF. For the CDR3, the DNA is TGTGCCAGCAGCCCGCGGACTAGCCCAGACACGCAGTATTTT. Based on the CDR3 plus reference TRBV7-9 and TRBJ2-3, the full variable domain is DTGVSQNPRHKITKRGQNVTFRCDPISEHNRLYWYRQTLGQGPEFLTYFQNEAQLEKSRLLSDRFSAERPKGSFSTLEIQRTEQGDSAMYLCASSPRTSPDTQYFGPGTRLTVL.

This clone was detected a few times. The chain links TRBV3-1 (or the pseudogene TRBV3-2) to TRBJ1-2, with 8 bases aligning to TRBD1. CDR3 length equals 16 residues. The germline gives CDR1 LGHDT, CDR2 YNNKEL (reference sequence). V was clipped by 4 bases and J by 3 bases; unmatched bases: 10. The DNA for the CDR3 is TGTGCCAGCAGCCCGGACAGGGTGGCAGGCTACTATGGCTACACCTTC. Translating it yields CASSPDRVAGYYGYTF.

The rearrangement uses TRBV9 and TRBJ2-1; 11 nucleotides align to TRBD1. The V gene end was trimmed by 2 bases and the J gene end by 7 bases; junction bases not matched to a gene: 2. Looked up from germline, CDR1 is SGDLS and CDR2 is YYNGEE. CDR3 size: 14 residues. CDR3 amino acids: CASSVRDRGNEQFF. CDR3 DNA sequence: TGTGCCAGCAGCGTTCGGGACAGGGGGAATGAGCAGTTCTTC.

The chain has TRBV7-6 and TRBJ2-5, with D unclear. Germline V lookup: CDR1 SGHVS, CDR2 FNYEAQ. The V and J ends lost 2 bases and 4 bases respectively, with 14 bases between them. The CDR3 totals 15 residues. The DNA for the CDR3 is TGTGCCAGCAGCTTAACCGCTAGTGGCCGAGAGACCCAGTACTTC. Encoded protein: CASSLTASGRETQYF.

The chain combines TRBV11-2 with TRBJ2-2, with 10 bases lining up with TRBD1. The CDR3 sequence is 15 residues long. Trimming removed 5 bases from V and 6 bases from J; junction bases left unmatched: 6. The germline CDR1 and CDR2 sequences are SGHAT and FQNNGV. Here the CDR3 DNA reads TGTGCCAGCAGCCCGACAGGGGGCCGTGCCGGGGAGCTGTTTTTT. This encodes CASSPTGGRAGELFF. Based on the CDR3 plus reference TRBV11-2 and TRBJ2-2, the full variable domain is EAGVAQSPRYKIIEKRQSVAFWCNPISGHATLYWYQQILGQGPKLLIQFQNNGVVDDSQLPKDRFSAERLKGVDSTLKIQPAKLEDSAVYLCASSPTGGRAGELFFGEGSRLTVL.

The CDR3 sequence: CASSPRTSGLGGNEQFF. The CDR3 coding sequence is TGTGCCAGCAGCCCGCGGACTAGCGGCCTCGGAGGGAATGAGCAGTTCTTC. This sequence joins TRBV5-4 and TRBJ2-1, with 10 bases that match TRBD2. This CDR3 has 17 residues. CDR1 and CDR2 (germline): SGHNT, YYREEE (reference sequence). Unmatched junction bases numbered 14, after V lost 4 bases and J lost 7 bases.